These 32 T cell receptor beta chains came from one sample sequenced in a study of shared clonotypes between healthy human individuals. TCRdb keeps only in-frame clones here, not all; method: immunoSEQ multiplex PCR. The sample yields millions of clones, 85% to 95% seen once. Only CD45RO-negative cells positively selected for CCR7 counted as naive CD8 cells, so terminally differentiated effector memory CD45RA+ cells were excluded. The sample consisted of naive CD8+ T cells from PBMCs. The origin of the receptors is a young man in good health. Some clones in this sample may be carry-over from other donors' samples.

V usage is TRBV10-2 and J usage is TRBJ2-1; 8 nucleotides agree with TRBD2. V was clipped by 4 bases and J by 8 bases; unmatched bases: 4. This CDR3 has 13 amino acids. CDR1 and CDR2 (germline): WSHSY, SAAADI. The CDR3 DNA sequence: TGCGCCAGCAGTGGAGCTAGCGGGCATGAGCAGTTCTTC. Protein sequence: CASSGASGHEQFF.

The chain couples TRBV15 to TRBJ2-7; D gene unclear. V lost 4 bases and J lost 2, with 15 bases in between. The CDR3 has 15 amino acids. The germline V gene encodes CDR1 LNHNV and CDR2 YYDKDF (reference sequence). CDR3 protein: CATSKDMIDPYEQYF. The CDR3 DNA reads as TGTGCCACCAGCAAAGACATGATTGATCCCTACGAGCAGTACTTC.

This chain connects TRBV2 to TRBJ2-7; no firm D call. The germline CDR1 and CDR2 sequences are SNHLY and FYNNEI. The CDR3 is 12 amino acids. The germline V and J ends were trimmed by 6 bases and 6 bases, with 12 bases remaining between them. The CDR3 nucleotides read TGTGCCAGCAGGCTCTCTAGGGTCGAGCAGTACTTC. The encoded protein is CASRLSRVEQYF. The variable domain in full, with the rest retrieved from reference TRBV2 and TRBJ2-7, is EPEVTQTPSHQVTQMGQEVILRCVPISNHLYFYWYRQILGQKVEFLVSFYNNEISEKSEIFDDQFSVERPDGSNFTLKIRSTKLEDSAMYFCASRLSRVEQYFGPGTRLTVT.

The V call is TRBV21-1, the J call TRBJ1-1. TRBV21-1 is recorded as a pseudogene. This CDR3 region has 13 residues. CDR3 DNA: TGTGCCAGCAGTCTCGAACTGGGCACTGAAGCTTTCTTT. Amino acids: CASSLELGTEAFF.

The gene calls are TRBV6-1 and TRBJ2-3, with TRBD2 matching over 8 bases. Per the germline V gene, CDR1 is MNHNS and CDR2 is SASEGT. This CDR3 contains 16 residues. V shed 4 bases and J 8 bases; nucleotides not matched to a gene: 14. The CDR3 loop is CASSAGLAGLEGTQYF. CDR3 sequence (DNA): TGTGCCAGCAGTGCAGGGCTAGCGGGCTTGGAGGGTACGCAGTATTTT.

CDR3 nucleotide sequence: TGTGCCAGCAGTCCCAGCCCGGGACTAGGACCCTACGAGCAGTACTTC. Residues: CASSPSPGLGPYEQYF. V gene TRBV27 combines with J gene TRBJ2-7; 8 nucleotides match TRBD2. Trimming removed 5 bases from V and 2 bases from J; junction bases left unmatched: 11. The CDR3 spans 16 residues. CDR1 and CDR2 (germline): MNHEY, SMNVEV (reference sequence).

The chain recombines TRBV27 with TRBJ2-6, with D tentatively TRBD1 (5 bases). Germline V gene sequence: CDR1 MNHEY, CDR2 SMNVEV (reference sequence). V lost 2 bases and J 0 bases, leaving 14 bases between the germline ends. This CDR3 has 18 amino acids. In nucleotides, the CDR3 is TGTGCCAGCAGTTTACAGGGCCTTGTCTCCTCTGGGGCCAACGTCCTGACTTTC. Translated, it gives CASSLQGLVSSGANVLTF.

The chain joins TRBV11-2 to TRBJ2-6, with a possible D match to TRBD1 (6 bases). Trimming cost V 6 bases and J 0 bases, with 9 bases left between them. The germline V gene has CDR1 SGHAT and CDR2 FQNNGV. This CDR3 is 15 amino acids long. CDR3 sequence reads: CASRPQGSGANVLTF. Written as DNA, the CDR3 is TGTGCCAGCAGACCACAGGGCTCTGGGGCCAACGTCCTGACTTTC.

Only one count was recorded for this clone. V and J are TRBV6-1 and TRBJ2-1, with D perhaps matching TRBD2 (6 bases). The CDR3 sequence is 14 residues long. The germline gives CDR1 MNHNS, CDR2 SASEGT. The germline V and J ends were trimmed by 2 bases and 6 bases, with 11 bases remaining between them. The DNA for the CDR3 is TGTGCCAGCAGTGAACTAGCGTATAGCAATGAGCAGTTCTTC. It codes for CASSELAYSNEQFF.

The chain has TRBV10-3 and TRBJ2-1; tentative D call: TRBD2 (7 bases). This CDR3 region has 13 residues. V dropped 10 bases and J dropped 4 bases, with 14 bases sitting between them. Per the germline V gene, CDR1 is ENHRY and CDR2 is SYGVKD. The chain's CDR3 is CATRGGGYNEQFF. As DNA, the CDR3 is TGTGCCACTAGGGGGGGAGGGTACAATGAGCAGTTCTTC.

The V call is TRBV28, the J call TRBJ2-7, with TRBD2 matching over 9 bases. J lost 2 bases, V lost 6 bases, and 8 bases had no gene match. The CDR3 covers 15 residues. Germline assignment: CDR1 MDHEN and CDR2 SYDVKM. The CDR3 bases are TGTGCCAGCAGCCATAGACTAGCGGTTACCTACGAGCAGTACTTC. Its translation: CASSHRLAVTYEQYF.

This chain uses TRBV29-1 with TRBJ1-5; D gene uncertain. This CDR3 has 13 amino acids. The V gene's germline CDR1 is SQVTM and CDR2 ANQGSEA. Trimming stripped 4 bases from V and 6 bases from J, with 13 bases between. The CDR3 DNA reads TGCAGCGTTGGTGAAACGGGTGCTCAGCCCCAGCATTTT. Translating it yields CSVGETGAQPQHF.

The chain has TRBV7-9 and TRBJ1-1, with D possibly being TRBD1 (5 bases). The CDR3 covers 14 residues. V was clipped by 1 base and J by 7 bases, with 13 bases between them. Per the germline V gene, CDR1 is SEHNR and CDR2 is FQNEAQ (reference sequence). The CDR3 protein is CASSLESGLNEAFF. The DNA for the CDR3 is TGTGCCAGCAGCTTAGAATCGGGACTGAATGAAGCTTTCTTT. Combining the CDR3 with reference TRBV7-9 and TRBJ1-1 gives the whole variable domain DTGVSQNPRHKITKRGQNVTFRCDPISEHNRLYWYRQTLGQGPEFLTYFQNEAQLEKSRLLSDRFSAERPKGSFSTLEIQRTEQGDSAMYLCASSLESGLNEAFFGQGTRLTVV.

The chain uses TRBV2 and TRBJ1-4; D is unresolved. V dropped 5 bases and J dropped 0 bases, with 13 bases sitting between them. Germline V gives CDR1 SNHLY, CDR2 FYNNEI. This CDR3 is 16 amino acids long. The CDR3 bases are TGTGCCAGCAGTCAAGGACCGCAGGCAACTAATGAAAAACTGTTTTTT. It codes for CASSQGPQATNEKLFF.

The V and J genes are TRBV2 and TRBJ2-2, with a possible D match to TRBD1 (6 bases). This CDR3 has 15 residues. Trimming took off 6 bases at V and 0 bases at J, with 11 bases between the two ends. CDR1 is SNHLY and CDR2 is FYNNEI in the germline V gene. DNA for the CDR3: TGTGCCAGCAGGAACAGGGAAACGAACACCGGGGAGCTGTTTTTT. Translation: CASRNRETNTGELFF. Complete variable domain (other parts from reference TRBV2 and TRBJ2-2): EPEVTQTPSHQVTQMGQEVILRCVPISNHLYFYWYRQILGQKVEFLVSFYNNEISEKSEIFDDQFSVERPDGSNFTLKIRSTKLEDSAMYFCASRNRETNTGELFFGEGSRLTVL.

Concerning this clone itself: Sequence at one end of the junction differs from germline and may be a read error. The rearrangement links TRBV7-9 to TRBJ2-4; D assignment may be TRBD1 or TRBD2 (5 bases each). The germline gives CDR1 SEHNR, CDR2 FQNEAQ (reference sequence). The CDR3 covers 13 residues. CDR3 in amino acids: CASSSEPSRDEDF. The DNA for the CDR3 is TGTGCCAGCAGCTCGGAGCCCTCAAGGGACGAAGACTTC.

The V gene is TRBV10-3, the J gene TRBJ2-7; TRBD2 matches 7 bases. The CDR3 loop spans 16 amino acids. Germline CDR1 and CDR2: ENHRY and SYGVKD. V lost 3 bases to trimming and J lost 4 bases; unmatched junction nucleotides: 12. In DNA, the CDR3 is TGTGCCATCAGTGAACCCGGGACTAATGGACTTTACGAGCAGTACTTC. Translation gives CAISEPGTNGLYEQYF.

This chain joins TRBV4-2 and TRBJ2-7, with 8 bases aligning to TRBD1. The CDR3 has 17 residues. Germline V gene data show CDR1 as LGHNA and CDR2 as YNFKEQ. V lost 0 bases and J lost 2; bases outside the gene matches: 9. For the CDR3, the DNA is TGTGCCAGCAGCCAAGAGGGGCCGGGACAGGTAACCTACGAGCAGTACTTC. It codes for CASSQEGPGQVTYEQYF.

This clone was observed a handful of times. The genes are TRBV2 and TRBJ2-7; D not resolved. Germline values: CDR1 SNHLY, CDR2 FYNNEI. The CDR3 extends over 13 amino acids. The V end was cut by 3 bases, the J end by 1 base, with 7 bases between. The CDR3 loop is CASSEAQSYEQYF. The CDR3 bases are TGTGCCAGCAGTGAGGCCCAGTCCTACGAGCAGTACTTC.

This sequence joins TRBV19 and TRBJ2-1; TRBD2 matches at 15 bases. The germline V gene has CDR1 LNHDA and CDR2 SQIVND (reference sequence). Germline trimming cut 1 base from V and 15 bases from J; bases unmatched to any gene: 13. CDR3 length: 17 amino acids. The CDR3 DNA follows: TGTGCCAGTAGTATAGGCCCAGGGACTAGCGGGAGGAGGTTCTGGTTCTTC. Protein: CASSIGPGTSGRRFWFF. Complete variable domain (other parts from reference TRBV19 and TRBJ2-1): DGGITQSPKYLFRKEGQNVTLSCEQNLNHDAMYWYRQDPGQGLRLIYYSQIVNDFQKGDIAEGYSVSREKKESFPLTVTSAQKNPTAFYLCASSIGPGTSGRRFWFFGPGTRLTVL.

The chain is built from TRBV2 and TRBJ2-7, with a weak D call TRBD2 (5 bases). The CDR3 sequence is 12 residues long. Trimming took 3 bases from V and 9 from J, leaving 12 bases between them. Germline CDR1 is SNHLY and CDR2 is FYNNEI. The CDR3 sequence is CASSDEKLGQYF. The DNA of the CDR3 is TGTGCCAGCAGTGATGAGAAACTAGGGCAGTACTTC.

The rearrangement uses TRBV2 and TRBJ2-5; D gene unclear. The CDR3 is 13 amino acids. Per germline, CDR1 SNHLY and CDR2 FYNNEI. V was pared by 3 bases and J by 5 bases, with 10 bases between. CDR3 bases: TGTGCCAGCAGTGATCGGCAGATGGAGACCCAGTACTTC. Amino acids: CASSDRQMETQYF.

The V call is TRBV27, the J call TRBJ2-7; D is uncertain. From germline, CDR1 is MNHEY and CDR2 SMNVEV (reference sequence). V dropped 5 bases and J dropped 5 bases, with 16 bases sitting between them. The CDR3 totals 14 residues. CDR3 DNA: TGTGCCAGCAGTCCCTCCTCCGGGCTAAACGAGCAGTACTTC. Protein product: CASSPSSGLNEQYF.

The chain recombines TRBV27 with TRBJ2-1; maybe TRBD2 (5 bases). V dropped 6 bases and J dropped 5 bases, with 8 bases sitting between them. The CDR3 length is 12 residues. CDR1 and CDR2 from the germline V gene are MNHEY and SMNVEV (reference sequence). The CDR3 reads CASSRGDNEQFF. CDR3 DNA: TGTGCCAGCAGCCGGGGAGACAATGAGCAGTTCTTC.

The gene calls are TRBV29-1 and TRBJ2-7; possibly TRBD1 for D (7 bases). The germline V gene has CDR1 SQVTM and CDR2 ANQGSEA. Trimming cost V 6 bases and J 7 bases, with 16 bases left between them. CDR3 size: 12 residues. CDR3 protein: CSVISGGGEQYF. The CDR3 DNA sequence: TGCAGCGTCATTTCAGGGGGAGGAGAGCAGTACTTC.

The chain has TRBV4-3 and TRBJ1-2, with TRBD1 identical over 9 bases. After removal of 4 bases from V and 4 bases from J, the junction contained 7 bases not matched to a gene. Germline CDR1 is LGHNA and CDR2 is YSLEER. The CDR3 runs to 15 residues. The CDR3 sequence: CASSLGETGGYGYTF. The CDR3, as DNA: TGCGCCAGCAGCCTTGGCGAGACAGGGGGCTATGGCTACACCTTC.

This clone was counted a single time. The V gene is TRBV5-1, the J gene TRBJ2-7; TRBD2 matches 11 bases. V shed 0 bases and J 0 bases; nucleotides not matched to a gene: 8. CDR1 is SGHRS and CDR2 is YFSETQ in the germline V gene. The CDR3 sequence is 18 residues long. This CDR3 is CASSLADRLAGSSYEQYF. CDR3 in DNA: TGCGCCAGCAGCTTGGCCGACCGACTAGCGGGAAGCTCCTACGAGCAGTACTTC.

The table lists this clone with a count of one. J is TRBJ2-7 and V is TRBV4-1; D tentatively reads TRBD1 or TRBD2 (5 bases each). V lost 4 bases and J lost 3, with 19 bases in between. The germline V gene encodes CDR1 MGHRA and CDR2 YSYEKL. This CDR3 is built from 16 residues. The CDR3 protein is CASSRSRDPGGYEQYF. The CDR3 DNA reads TGCGCCAGCAGCCGCTCCCGGGACCCTGGAGGCTACGAGCAGTACTTC.

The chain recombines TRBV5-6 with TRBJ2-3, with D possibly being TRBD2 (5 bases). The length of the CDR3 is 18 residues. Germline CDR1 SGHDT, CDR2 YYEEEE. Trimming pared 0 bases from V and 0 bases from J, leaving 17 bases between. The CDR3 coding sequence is TGTGCCAGCAGCTTGGCCGGGGTGGTCCTCCGGAGCACAGATACGCAGTATTTT. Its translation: CASSLAGVVLRSTDTQYF.

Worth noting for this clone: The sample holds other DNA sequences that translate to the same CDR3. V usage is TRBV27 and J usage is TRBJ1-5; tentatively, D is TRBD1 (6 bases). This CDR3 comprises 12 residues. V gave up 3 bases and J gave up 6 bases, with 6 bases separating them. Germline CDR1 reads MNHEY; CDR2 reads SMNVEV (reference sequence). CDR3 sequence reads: CASSFRGQPQHF. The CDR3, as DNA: TGTGCCAGCAGTTTCAGGGGTCAGCCCCAGCATTTT.

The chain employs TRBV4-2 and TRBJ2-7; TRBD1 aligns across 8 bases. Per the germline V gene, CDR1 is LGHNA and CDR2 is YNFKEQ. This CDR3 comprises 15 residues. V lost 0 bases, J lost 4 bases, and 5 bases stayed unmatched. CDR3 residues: CASSQEAGGIYEQYF. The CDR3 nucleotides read TGTGCCAGCAGCCAAGAGGCAGGGGGCATATACGAGCAGTACTTC.

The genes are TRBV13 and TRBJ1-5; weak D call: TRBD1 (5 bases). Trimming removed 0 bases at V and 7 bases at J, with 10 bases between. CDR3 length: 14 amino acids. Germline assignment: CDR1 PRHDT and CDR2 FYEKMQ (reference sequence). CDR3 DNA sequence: TGTGCCAGCAGCTTAGGAAGAGGGGCCCAGCCCCAGCATTTT. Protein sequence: CASSLGRGAQPQHF. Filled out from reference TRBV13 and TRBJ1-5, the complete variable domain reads AAGVIQSPRHLIKEKRETATLKCYPIPRHDTVYWYQQGPGQDPQFLISFYEKMQSDKGSIPDRFSAQQFSDYHSELNMSSLELGDSALYFCASSLGRGAQPQHFGDGTRLSIL.